This T cell receptor (beta chain) was identified during a study of cytomegalovirus exposure and HLA in healthy donors. Overall study results and limits: For most TCR beta V segments, an earlier analysis put the productive rate at about 87% or about 30% of the time. In vitro, a few CMV-associated chains proved specific for CMV antigens. In a later analysis, V- and J-gene trimming of beta chains associated with a DCLRE1C missense variant, replicated independently.

V was clipped by 3 bases and J by 10 bases; unmatched bases: 7. The germline gives CDR1 SGHDT, CDR2 YYEEEE. This CDR3 contains 14 residues. Concerning this clone: Its antigen remains unknown.

PCR amplification relied on 60 Vbeta primers (plus 13 Jbeta primers). Generated by immunoSEQ multiplex PCR, the TCRdb table keeps only in-frame clones and is missing some. The data show approximately 280,000 clones, with 70% to 90% seen just once and 3.5% to 4.5% held by the top ten. The sequence derives from a man aged 40-55 years in good health and CMV-seropositive. The chain joins TRBV5-6 to TRBJ1-4, with 9 bases that match TRBD1. Material for sequencing was PBMCs. Here the CDR3 reads CASSSGTGIGKLFF. CDR3 in DNA: TGTGCCAGCAGCTCCGGGACAGGGATTGGAAAACTGTTTTTT.